The 16 T cell receptor beta chains reported below all come from one sample, sequenced in a study of beta chain features in type 1 diabetes (dated by TCRdb to 2017 to 2018). Library preparation used the immunoSEQ multiplex PCR assay. The entire amount of isolated RNA was reverse transcribed using the High Capacity cDNA Reverse Transcription Kit, so the sequenced TCRB transcripts were expressed ones. This is the immuneACCESS table as TCRdb keeps it, with only in-frame sequences that have V and J called. A part of the clones is gone; compared with another copy, unresolved V genes explain less than half, and the rest is unexplained. Recorded for this sample are about 930,000 clones; roughly 15% of them occurred a single time. 0.023% of the sample is taken by the ten largest. Sequencing was carried out using naive CD4+ T cells from blood. The cell subset or site label corresponds to: true naive CD4+ T cells. These TCRs come from a woman aged 18 to 35 in good health.

The chain employs TRBV19 and TRBJ1-2, with 8 bases matching TRBD1. The germline gives CDR1 LNHDA, CDR2 SQIVND (reference sequence). Trimming cost V 8 bases and J 4 bases; bases outside gene matches: 6. The CDR3 is 13 amino acids. In DNA, the CDR3 is TGTGCCAGTGGGACAGGAGTTACCTATGGCTACACCTTC. Protein sequence: CASGTGVTYGYTF.

As to this clone: Within the sample, other DNA sequences also encode this same CDR3. The chain combines TRBV2 with TRBJ2-5; tentative D call: TRBD2 (5 bases). There are 16 residues in the CDR3. V lost 4 bases, J lost 2 bases, and 17 bases lay in between. Germline-derived CDR1 and CDR2 are SNHLY and FYNNEI. CDR3 DNA sequence: TGTGCCAGCAGTGGTCGGGAACGAGTTGGGCAAGAGACCCAGTACTTC. Translating gives CASSGRERVGQETQYF.

In this sample, this clone turned up a few times. V gene TRBV21-1 combines with J gene TRBJ2-5. TRBV21-1 is classified as a pseudogene. The CDR3 covers 16 residues. The CDR3 sequence is CASSKELGRREETQYF. In DNA, the CDR3 is TGTGCCAGCAGCAAAGAACTTGGTCGACGAGAAGAGACCCAGTACTTC.

This clone has more than one count but fewer than ten. This chain joins TRBV5-4 and TRBJ2-5, with D unclear. The V and J ends lost 4 bases and 4 bases respectively, with 14 bases between them. Germline V CDR1 and CDR2: SGHNT, YYREEE (reference sequence). The CDR3 has 14 residues. The CDR3 reads CASSLDSGRETQYF. CDR3 nucleotide sequence: TGTGCCAGCAGCCTAGACTCAGGTCGAGAGACCCAGTACTTC. The full variable domain, rest sourced from reference TRBV5-4 and TRBJ2-5, is ETGVTQSPTHLIKTRGQQVTLRCSSQSGHNTVSWYQQALGQGPQFIFQYYREEENGRGNFPPRFSGLQFPNYSSELNVNALELDDSALYLCASSLDSGRETQYFGPGTRLLVL.

Regarding this clone: The same CDR3 arises from other DNA sequences in this sample as well. The chain links TRBV4-2 to TRBJ2-1; D may correspond to TRBD1 or TRBD2 (5 bases each). The CDR3 consists of 16 residues. Germline loops: CDR1 LGHNA, CDR2 YNFKEQ. With 0 bases removed from V and 5 bases from J, the gap between germline ends came to 14 bases. The CDR3 sequence is CASSQDGRGRNNEQFF. The CDR3 coding sequence is TGTGCCAGCAGCCAAGATGGTAGGGGACGGAACAATGAGCAGTTCTTC.

This sequence joins TRBV9 and TRBJ2-3, with 11 positions matching TRBD2. This CDR3 is built from 18 residues. The germline V gene has CDR1 SGDLS and CDR2 YYNGEE. The V segment lost 0 bases and the J segment 1 base; nucleotides outside the gene matches: 7. This CDR3 is CASSVAPSGRLGTDTQYF. The CDR3 region has the DNA TGTGCCAGCAGCGTAGCTCCTAGCGGGAGGCTTGGCACAGATACGCAGTATTTT.

The chain uses TRBV29-1 and TRBJ2-5; weak D call: TRBD2 (5 bases). The CDR3 totals 15 residues. Germline V CDR1 and CDR2: SQVTM, ANQGSEA. The V end lost 4 bases, the J end lost 5 bases, and 20 bases lay between the germline ends. CDR3 nucleotides: TGCAGCGTTGTTGAGCGGTGGATTTTGGGTGAGACCCAGTACTTC. Its translation is CSVVERWILGETQYF.

This clone was counted a few times. V and J are TRBV25-1 and TRBJ1-1; D gene ambiguous. The CDR3 has 12 residues. Germline V gene sequence: CDR1 MGHDK, CDR2 SYGVNS. Trimming cost V 6 bases and J 1 base, with 6 bases left between them. The CDR3 DNA reads TGTGCCAGCAGGGACGGGAACACTGAAGCTTTCTTT. It translates to CASRDGNTEAFF.

This clone was observed a few times. This CDR3 is also generated by other DNA sequences in the sample. The chain couples TRBV18 to TRBJ2-7, with a possible D match to TRBD1 (6 bases). Deletions cut 3 bases from V and 2 bases from J, with 8 bases between. This CDR3 region has 13 residues. Germline CDR1 and CDR2: KGHSH and LQKENI. The CDR3 nucleotides read TGTGCCAGCTCACCCGGGACAACCTACGAGCAGTACTTC. It yields the protein CASSPGTTYEQYF.

This clone showed up many times. V and J are TRBV10-3 and TRBJ1-2; the match to TRBD1 covers 9 bases. The CDR3 is made up of 13 amino acids. Germline loops: CDR1 ENHRY, CDR2 SYGVKD. The V and J ends lost 9 bases and 3 bases, in that order; junction bases with no gene match: 5. The CDR3 reads CAIMGQGHYGYTF. As DNA, the CDR3 is TGTGCCATTATGGGACAGGGACACTATGGCTACACCTTC.

This clone was seen more than once but under ten times. Other DNA sequences within the sample encode an identical CDR3. This chain links TRBV18 with TRBJ2-5, with D unresolved. Between the trimmed V and J ends, which lost 6 bases and 2 bases, there was a span of 7 bases. This CDR3 is built from 12 residues. The germline gives CDR1 KGHSH, CDR2 LQKENI. The CDR3 region has the DNA TGTGCCAGCTCCGAACGACAAGAGACCCAGTACTTC. Translation gives CASSERQETQYF.

This clone has a single count. The J gene is TRBJ1-1, the V gene TRBV5-4, with TRBD1 matching over 8 bases. V shed 4 bases, J shed 7 bases, and the junction held 15 bases outside the gene matches. The CDR3 is 16 residues long. Germline V gene data show CDR1 as SGHNT and CDR2 as YYREEE (reference sequence). CDR3 in DNA: TGTGCCAGCAGCACGGCTAACATCAGGGGGCTCGGTGAAGCTTTCTTT. Its translation is CASSTANIRGLGEAFF.

Only a few counts were recorded for this clone. The chain employs TRBV2 and TRBJ2-1; the D gene is possibly TRBD2 (6 bases). Germline CDR1 and CDR2: SNHLY and FYNNEI. The CDR3 spans 14 residues. Trimming cost V 3 bases and J 10 bases, with 16 bases left between them. CDR3: CASSDSRGRREQFF. The CDR3 DNA reads TGTGCCAGCAGTGACTCGCGGGGAAGGAGGGAGCAGTTCTTC.

The genes are TRBV4-1 and TRBJ1-5; D call uncertain. This CDR3 is built from 15 residues. In germline, CDR1 is MGHRA, CDR2 YSYEKL. V lost 1 base and J 5 bases, leaving 12 bases between the germline ends. The CDR3 here is CASSQASDYYQPQHF. CDR3 nucleotide sequence: TGCGCCAGCAGCCAAGCGTCCGATTACTATCAGCCCCAGCATTTT.

This clone was seen only a few times. The CDR3 here is CASSYKRLAGGRETQYF. In DNA form, the CDR3 reads TGTGCCAGCAGCTACAAGAGACTAGCGGGAGGGCGGGAGACCCAGTACTTC. The chain uses TRBV7-8 and TRBJ2-5, with TRBD2 matching over 14 bases. The V and J ends lost 4 bases and 5 bases, in that order; junction bases with no gene match: 9. CDR1 is SGHVS, CDR2 FQNEAQ, per germline. The CDR3 runs to 17 residues.

This clone occurred a few times. Different DNA sequences within this sample yield the same CDR3. V and J are TRBV7-2 and TRBJ2-3, with D perhaps matching TRBD2 (6 bases). The CDR3 covers 13 residues. Trimming removed 0 bases from V and 6 bases from J, with 7 bases in between. From germline, CDR1 is SGHTA and CDR2 FQGNSA. CDR3 coding DNA: TGTGCCAGCAGCTTAGCGGGAGGCGATACGCAGTATTTT. The encoded protein is CASSLAGGDTQYF.